This TCR beta chain comes out of a study of OX40 agonist ivuxolimab in advanced cancers. CDR1 and CDR2 from the germline V gene are GTSNPN and SVGIG (reference sequence). The germline V and J ends were trimmed by 2 bases and 2 bases, with 9 bases remaining between them. This CDR3 has 13 amino acids. Sequencing was performed with immunoSEQ multiplex PCR; in TCRdb, only in-frame clones are kept and a portion is missing. The sample has roughly 10,000 clones; 70% are singletons. The chain recombines TRBV30 with TRBJ1-1; D is perhaps TRBD1 (6 bases). Sequenced here: CD4+ or CD8+ T cells sorted from blood, sampled in a trial of the OX40 agonist ivuxolimab. The receptor was isolated from an adult with an advanced solid tumor such as melanoma, head and neck, liver or kidney cancer. The DNA of the CDR3 is TGTGCCTGGAGTACAGGGCATAACACTGAAGCTTTCTTT. Translation gives CAWSTGHNTEAFF. The full variable domain, rest sourced from reference TRBV30 and TRBJ1-1, is SQTIHQWPATLVQPVGSPLSLECTVEGTSNPNLYWYRQAAGRGLQLLFYSVGIGQISSEVPQNLSASRPQDRQFILSSKKLLLSDSGFYLCAWSTGHNTEAFFGQGTRLTVV.